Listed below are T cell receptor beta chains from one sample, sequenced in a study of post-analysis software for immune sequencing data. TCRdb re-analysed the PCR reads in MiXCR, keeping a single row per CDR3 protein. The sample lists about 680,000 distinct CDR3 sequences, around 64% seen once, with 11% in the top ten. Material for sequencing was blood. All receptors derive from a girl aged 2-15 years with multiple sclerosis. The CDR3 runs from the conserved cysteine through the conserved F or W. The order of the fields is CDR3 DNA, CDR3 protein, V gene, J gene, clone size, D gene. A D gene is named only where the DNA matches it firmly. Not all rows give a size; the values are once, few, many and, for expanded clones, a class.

TGCAGCGTTGAGGAGCATAAAGCATCTGGGGCCAACGTCCTGACTTTC	CSVEEHKASGANVLTF	TRBV29-1	TRBJ2-6	NA	NA
TGTGCCAGCAGCTTAGATGGGGGTGGGGTTGAGCAGTTCTTC	CASSLDGGGVEQFF	TRBV7-9	TRBJ2-1	once	NA
TGCGCCAGCAGTGGGCTGGGACAGGGGGCTTACGAGCAGTACTTC	CASSGLGQGAYEQYF	TRBV10-2	TRBJ2-7	once	TRBD1
TGTGCCAGCTGGCCAACAGGGGAGGGCTACAATGAGCAGTTCTTC	CASWPTGEGYNEQFF	TRBV4-2	TRBJ2-1	once	NA
TGTGCCAGCAGTCCACAGACAGGGGGCTACACTGAAGCTTTCTTT	CASSPQTGGYTEAFF	TRBV6-5	TRBJ1-1	NA	TRBD1
TGTGCCAGCAGCCTGTACGGGACTAGCGAGACCTACGAGCAGTACTTC	CASSLYGTSETYEQYF	TRBV7-2	TRBJ2-7	few	TRBD2
TGTGCCAGCAGTTACTTTCACCGGGGAGTGACCAACGTCCTGACTTTC	CASSYFHRGVTNVLTF	TRBV6-2/TRBV6-3	TRBJ2-6	NA	NA
TGTGCCATCAGTCAAGGACTAACTAGCACAGATACGCAGTATTTT	CAISQGLTSTDTQYF	TRBV10-3	TRBJ2-3	NA	NA
TGTGCCAGCAGCGTAGAGGGCGGGGGCTCCTACAATGAGCAGTACTTC	CASSVEGGGSYNEQYF	TRBV9	TRBJ2-7	NA	NA
TGCAGCGTTAATACCGGGGCCAACTACGAGCAGTACTTC	CSVNTGANYEQYF	TRBV29-1	TRBJ2-7	NA	NA
TGTGCCAGCAGAGGGGGACGGGAGTCAGAGCAGTTCTTC	CASRGGRESEQFF	TRBV2	TRBJ2-1	NA	NA
TGTGCCAGCAGCCCCCAGGGCGGCTTCAATGAGCAGTTCTTC	CASSPQGGFNEQFF	TRBV7-9	TRBJ2-1	NA	NA
TGTGCCAGCAGCAGGGGGACAGGGGGCTACGAGCAGTACTTC	CASSRGTGGYEQYF	TRBV6-6	TRBJ2-7	many	TRBD1
TGCAGCGTTGAAGAGCTAGCCAAAAACATTCAGTACTTC	CSVEELAKNIQYF	TRBV29-1	TRBJ2-4	few	NA
TGTGCCAGCAGTTCAATCCCCGGGGGACAGGGGAGGCGGGAGCAGTACTTC	CASSSIPGGQGRREQYF	TRBV12-3/TRBV12-4	TRBJ2-5	few	TRBD1
TGCAGCGTCCGGACAGGGGGCCTTGGGAATGAGCAGTTCTTC	CSVRTGGLGNEQFF	TRBV29-1	TRBJ2-1	NA	TRBD1
TGTGCCAGCAGCGTAGAGGCCCACCCCCGGGAGCAGTACTTC	CASSVEAHPREQYF	TRBV9	TRBJ2-7	NA	NA
TGCAGCGTTGGGGCAGGCCCAGATACGCAGTATTTT	CSVGAGPDTQYF	TRBV29-1	TRBJ2-3	NA	NA
TGTGCCAGCAGCTTTGTATGGGCCCAAGAGACCCAGTACTTC	CASSFVWAQETQYF	TRBV7-2	TRBJ2-5	few	NA
TGTGCCAGCAGCGGGGGAGGTGACAGATTCTATGGCTACACCTTC	CASSGGGDRFYGYTF	TRBV9	TRBJ1-2	NA	NA
TGTGCCAGCACCACCCGAGGGCCTATCCCCACAGATACGCAGTATTTT	CASTTRGPIPTDTQYF	TRBV7-2	TRBJ2-3	NA	NA